These 32 T cell receptor beta chains share one sample of origin, sequenced in a study of technical replicates of blood from a few donors. Assay: immunoSEQ multiplex PCR; the TCRdb copy retains only in-frame clones and omits some. The sample has tens of thousands of clones, nearly 98% seen once. Sequenced sample: T cells isolated from PBMCs. The origin of the receptors is a human donor in good health.

This chain uses TRBV4-2 with TRBJ2-2; D perhaps matches TRBD1 (5 bases). Trimming removed 0 bases from V and 6 bases from J, with 8 bases in between. CDR3 length: 14 residues. The V gene's germline CDR1 is LGHNA and CDR2 YNFKEQ. The chain's CDR3 is CASSQEPRAGELFF. CDR3 in DNA: TGTGCCAGCAGCCAAGAACCCAGGGCCGGGGAGCTGTTTTTT.

The CDR3 DNA reads as TGTGCCACCTCCCAGACAGGGTCCGGAAACACCATATATTTT. Protein product: CATSQTGSGNTIYF. The rearrangement joins TRBV19 to TRBJ1-3, with 7 bases fitting TRBD1. Losses at the gene ends were 10 bases for V and 4 bases for J; bases not matched to a gene: 10. This CDR3 spans 14 amino acids. CDR1 is LNHDA, CDR2 SQIVND, per germline (reference sequence).

The chain uses TRBV18 and TRBJ2-5, with 11 bases that match TRBD2. Germline CDR1 and CDR2: KGHSH and LQKENI. The trim removed 5 bases at V and 4 bases at J, leaving 24 bases unmatched. The CDR3 has 21 residues. CDR3 nucleotides: TGTGCCAGCTCAGAGATCGGCAGGGCTAGCGGGGGGCCACCTTCCGGAGAGACCCAGTACTTC. Protein sequence: CASSEIGRASGGPPSGETQYF.

The chain combines TRBV28 with TRBJ2-7; TRBD2 agrees at 9 bases. With V trimmed by 6 bases and J by 2 bases, 11 bases remained unmatched. The CDR3 totals 16 residues. The germline gives CDR1 MDHEN, CDR2 SYDVKM. Here the CDR3 reads CASRETGGTSPYEQYF. Written as DNA, the CDR3 is TGTGCCAGCAGAGAAACGGGGGGGACTAGCCCCTACGAGCAGTACTTC.

This clone has only one observation. The genes are TRBV10-3 and TRBJ1-5; D is possibly TRBD1 (5 bases). This CDR3 has 17 amino acids. Germline-derived CDR1 and CDR2 are ENHRY and SYGVKD. V shed 0 bases and J shed 0 bases, with 12 bases lying between them. This chain's CDR3 is CAISESGGKVSNQPQHF. In DNA, the CDR3 is TGTGCCATCAGTGAGTCGGGGGGGAAGGTTAGCAATCAGCCCCAGCATTTT.

V is TRBV9 and J is TRBJ2-1, with a tentative D call TRBD2 (7 bases). Germline loops: CDR1 SGDLS, CDR2 YYNGEE. The V gene lost 1 base and the J gene lost 9 bases, with 26 bases spanning the gap. There are 18 residues in the CDR3. CDR3 DNA: TGTGCCAGCAGCGTAACCAGGGGAAACGGCGGGGGCCTTGGTGAGCAGTTCTTC. It specifies CASSVTRGNGGGLGEQFF.

This rearrangement joins TRBV4-1 to TRBJ1-1; 10 bases align to TRBD1. V trimming: 4 bases; J trimming: 3 bases; junction bases outside the gene matches: 5. Germline lookup yields CDR1 MGHRA and CDR2 YSYEKL. CDR3 size: 15 residues. CDR3 sequence (DNA): TGCGCCAGCAGCCGCACGGGACAGGGGTACACTGAAGCTTTCTTT. Its protein product is CASSRTGQGYTEAFF.

The J gene is TRBJ1-5, the V gene TRBV5-1, with 7 bases matching TRBD1. CDR3 length: 18 amino acids. Germline V lookup: CDR1 SGHRS, CDR2 YFSETQ. After removal of 4 bases from V and 0 bases from J, the junction contained 13 bases not matched to a gene. The CDR3: CASSPGTVGTYSNQPQHF. CDR3 in DNA: TGCGCCAGCAGCCCCGGGACAGTTGGGACCTATAGCAATCAGCCCCAGCATTTT.

The chain joins TRBV30 to TRBJ1-5, with D possibly being TRBD1 (5 bases). The ends were cut back, 2 bases at V and 3 bases at J, with 14 bases in the middle. Germline CDR1 reads GTSNPN; CDR2 reads SVGIG (reference sequence). This CDR3 is 15 amino acids long. The CDR3 spells CAWSLGDLVNQPQHF. The CDR3 DNA reads as TGTGCCTGGAGTCTCGGGGACTTGGTCAATCAGCCCCAGCATTTT.

The genes are TRBV6-5 and TRBJ2-7, with 7 positions matching TRBD1. Per the germline V gene, CDR1 is MNHEY and CDR2 is SVGAGI. The length of the CDR3 is 15 residues. J was trimmed by 3 bases and V by 2 bases; bases with no gene match: 7. The CDR3 bases are TGTGCCAGCAGTTACCCCCGGACAGGCTTCTACGAGCAGTACTTC. Encoded protein: CASSYPRTGFYEQYF.

The V gene is TRBV4-1, the J gene TRBJ1-3; tentative D call: TRBD1 (6 bases). Per the germline V gene, CDR1 is MGHRA and CDR2 is YSYEKL. Trimming took 2 bases from V and 0 from J, leaving 8 bases between them. The CDR3 totals 15 residues. The CDR3 here is CASSQSGDSGNTIYF. CDR3 bases: TGCGCCAGCAGCCAATCAGGGGACTCTGGAAACACCATATATTTT.

This clone occurred once. The chain uses TRBV15 and TRBJ2-2, with D unresolved. Germline CDR1 and CDR2: LNHNV and YYDKDF (reference sequence). The length of the CDR3 is 12 residues. V lost 3 bases and J 7 bases, leaving 6 bases between the germline ends. The CDR3 region is CATSRAGGELFF. The CDR3 nucleotides read TGTGCCACCAGCAGGGCAGGCGGGGAGCTGTTTTTT.

The genes are TRBV27 and TRBJ1-6; D is unclear. Germline CDR1 is MNHEY and CDR2 is SMNVEV (reference sequence). The V end was cut by 3 bases, the J end by 9 bases, with 9 bases between. This CDR3 is 13 amino acids long. The CDR3 reads CASSFQEISPLHF. CDR3 in DNA: TGTGCCAGCAGTTTTCAGGAAATTTCACCCCTCCACTTT.

This clone has just one count. The chain joins TRBV19 to TRBJ1-1, with D maybe TRBD1 (5 bases). V lost 6 bases and J 4 bases, leaving 12 bases between the germline ends. The CDR3 totals 13 residues. CDR1 and CDR2 (germline): LNHDA, SQIVND (reference sequence). CDR3 bases: TGTGCCAGTAGGACGCTGGGGGGCACTGAAGCTTTCTTT. It yields the protein CASRTLGGTEAFF.

This rearrangement joins TRBV5-1 to TRBJ2-1; possible D gene TRBD2, 6 bases. CDR1 is SGHRS and CDR2 is YFSETQ in the germline V gene. The CDR3 has 20 residues. Trimming stripped 4 bases from V and 0 bases from J, with 26 bases between. Here the CDR3 reads CASSPLGLANDVGSYNEQFF. The CDR3 nucleotides are TGCGCCAGCAGCCCCTTGGGCCTAGCGAACGACGTTGGCTCCTACAATGAGCAGTTCTTC.

The chain uses TRBV15 and TRBJ2-1, with 9 nucleotides matching TRBD2. The CDR3 length is 18 residues. The germline gives CDR1 LNHNV, CDR2 YYDKDF (reference sequence). J was trimmed by 9 bases and V by 4 bases; bases with no gene match: 19. The DNA of the CDR3 is TGTGCCACCAGCAAGAGTCCTGGCGGGAGGGCCAGTGGGAGTGAGCAGTTCTTC. This codes for CATSKSPGGRASGSEQFF.

V is TRBV10-1 and J is TRBJ2-2; the D is unclear. In germline, CDR1 is WNHNN, CDR2 SYGVQD (reference sequence). Trimming took 0 bases from V and 1 from J, leaving 3 bases between them. The length of the CDR3 is 14 residues. CDR3: CASSESQNTGELFF. The CDR3 coding sequence is TGCGCCAGCAGTGAGTCCCAGAACACCGGGGAGCTGTTTTTT.

This chain uses TRBV5-1 with TRBJ2-5, with 9 bases lining up with TRBD1. The CDR3 totals 17 residues. The ends lost 0 bases at V and 5 bases at J; junction bases unmatched: 11. Germline CDR1 and CDR2: SGHRS and YFSETQ. CDR3 loop: CASSLGTGDPRTETQYF. DNA of the CDR3: TGCGCCAGCAGCTTGGGGACAGGGGATCCCCGGACGGAGACCCAGTACTTC.

CDR3 in amino acids: CASSPGLAGWYEQFF. The CDR3 DNA follows: TGTGCCAGCAGCCCCGGACTAGCGGGGTGGTATGAGCAGTTCTTC. This chain uses TRBV13 with TRBJ2-1; 12 positions agree with TRBD2. The V segment lost 5 bases and the J segment 8 bases; nucleotides outside the gene matches: 7. The CDR3 spans 15 residues. Germline CDR1 and CDR2: PRHDT and FYEKMQ (reference sequence). Based on the CDR3 plus reference TRBV13 and TRBJ2-1, the full variable domain is AAGVIQSPRHLIKEKRETATLKCYPIPRHDTVYWYQQGPGQDPQFLISFYEKMQSDKGSIPDRFSAQQFSDYHSELNMSSLELGDSALYFCASSPGLAGWYEQFFGPGTRLTVL.

Points on this clone: The junction departs from germline at one end; a sequencing error may be responsible. The rearrangement joins TRBV5-6 to TRBJ1-5; tentative D call: TRBD1 (6 bases). The germline V gene has CDR1 SGHDT and CDR2 YYEEEE. The CDR3 totals 12 residues. The CDR3 reads CASSLLEGGECF. The CDR3 DNA sequence: TGTGCCAGCAGCTTGTTGGAAGGGGGGGAATGTTTT.

The rearrangement links TRBV7-2 to TRBJ2-7, with TRBD2 matching over 14 bases. This CDR3 has 15 amino acids. Germline lookup yields CDR1 SGHTA and CDR2 FQGNSA. The J segment lost 3 bases and the V segment lost 8 bases, leaving 6 bases of the junction unmatched. CDR3 region: CASSGLAGVLYEQYF. For the CDR3, the DNA is TGTGCCAGCTCGGGACTAGCGGGGGTTCTCTACGAGCAGTACTTC. The full variable domain, in which reference TRBV7-2 and TRBJ2-7 provide the parts outside the CDR3, is GAGVSQSPSNKVTEKGKDVELRCDPISGHTALYWYRQSLGQGLEFLIYFQGNSAPDKSGLPSDRFSAERTGGSVSTLTIQRTQQEDSAVYLCASSGLAGVLYEQYFGPGTRLTVT.

The V call is TRBV19, the J call TRBJ2-1; D is ambiguous. Germline V gene lookup returns CDR1 LNHDA and CDR2 SQIVND (reference sequence). This CDR3 contains 13 residues. V gave up 2 bases and J gave up 4 bases, with 6 bases separating them. The CDR3 protein is CASSITVYNEQFF. As DNA, the CDR3 is TGTGCCAGTAGTATAACGGTTTACAATGAGCAGTTCTTC.

This clone is a singleton in its sample. This chain joins TRBV4-2 and TRBJ2-3; no firm D call. V was clipped by 2 bases and J by 0 bases, with 9 bases between them. Looked up from germline, CDR1 is LGHNA and CDR2 is YNFKEQ. There are 15 residues in the CDR3. Written as DNA, the CDR3 is TGTGCCAGCAGCCAATTTCCTACTAGCACAGATACGCAGTATTTT. It codes for CASSQFPTSTDTQYF.

This clone was seen just once. CDR3 DNA sequence: TGCGCCAGCAGCTTGGAGGGAGGAGTGAACACCGGGGAGCTGTTTTTT. Translating it yields CASSLEGGVNTGELFF. The chain combines TRBV5-1 with TRBJ2-2; maybe TRBD2 (6 bases). Looked up from germline, CDR1 is SGHRS and CDR2 is YFSETQ. The V and J ends lost 0 bases and 1 base respectively, with 10 bases between them. CDR3 length: 16 residues.

This clone is a singleton in its sample. The chain uses TRBV29-1 and TRBJ1-1; D ambiguous. Trimming removed 7 bases from V and 1 base from J, with 10 bases in between. The CDR3 consists of 12 residues. CDR1 SQVTM and CDR2 ANQGSEA come from the germline V gene. The DNA for the CDR3 is TGCAGCGCATACAGTCAGAACACTGAAGCTTTCTTT. Amino acids: CSAYSQNTEAFF.

The chain couples TRBV5-6 to TRBJ2-7; tentative D call: TRBD1 (5 bases). V was clipped by 1 base and J by 2 bases, with 13 bases between them. CDR1 SGHDT and CDR2 YYEEEE come from the germline V gene. The CDR3 extends over 15 amino acids. CDR3 sequence: CASSLQGRATYEQYF. The CDR3, as DNA: TGTGCCAGCAGCTTGCAGGGTAGGGCCACCTACGAGCAGTACTTC.

The chain recombines TRBV7-9 with TRBJ1-1, with D possibly being TRBD1 (6 bases). CDR3 length: 17 amino acids. CDR1 is SEHNR and CDR2 is FQNEAQ in the germline V gene (reference sequence). Deletions cut 4 bases from V and 4 bases from J, with 22 bases between. The DNA for the CDR3 is TGTGCCAGCAGCTCGTTACCTCGACAGGTCAAGGGCACTGAAGCTTTCTTT. Translated, it gives CASSSLPRQVKGTEAFF.

The chain has TRBV28 and TRBJ2-3, with TRBD2 matching over 8 bases. Germline CDR1 and CDR2: MDHEN and SYDVKM. The CDR3 extends over 14 amino acids. The V gene end was trimmed by 6 bases and the J gene end by 4 bases; junction bases not matched to a gene: 6. CDR3 in amino acids: CASRHGRGADTQYF. Written as DNA, the CDR3 is TGTGCCAGCAGACACGGGAGGGGGGCAGATACGCAGTATTTT. Together with reference TRBV28 and TRBJ2-3, the CDR3 gives the full variable domain: DVKVTQSSRYLVKRTGEKVFLECVQDMDHENMFWYRQDPGLGLRLIYFSYDVKMKEKGDIPEGYSVSREKKERFSLILESASTNQTSMYLCASRHGRGADTQYFGPGTRLTVL.

The chain is built from TRBV29-1 and TRBJ1-2; TRBD1 agrees at 10 bases. Germline CDR1 SQVTM, CDR2 ANQGSEA. The CDR3 loop spans 14 amino acids. Losses at the gene ends were 8 bases for V and 6 bases for J; bases not matched to a gene: 12. The CDR3 DNA follows: TGCAGCCCGGGCCTGACAGGGGGCATCGATGGCTACACCTTC. Translated, it gives CSPGLTGGIDGYTF.

This chain joins TRBV10-3 and TRBJ2-3, with D maybe TRBD2 (6 bases). Germline assignment: CDR1 ENHRY and CDR2 SYGVKD. V lost 5 bases to trimming and J lost 0 bases, with 12 bases between them. The CDR3 sequence is 15 residues long. The CDR3, as DNA: TGTGCCATCAGTCGGGACTTATCTAGCACAGATACGCAGTATTTT. Translated, it gives CAISRDLSSTDTQYF.

The J gene is TRBJ1-5, the V gene TRBV18; 12 positions match TRBD1. V shed 2 bases, J shed 5 bases, and the junction held 4 bases outside the gene matches. This CDR3 is built from 16 residues. Germline CDR1 reads KGHSH; CDR2 reads LQKENI. DNA of the CDR3: TGTGCCAGCTCACCAGTGGGACAGGGGGCTGATCAGCCCCAGCATTTT. Its protein is CASSPVGQGADQPQHF. Full variable domain (remainder filled in from reference TRBV18 and TRBJ1-5): NAGVMQNPRHLVRRRGQEARLRCSPMKGHSHVYWYRQLPEEGLKFMVYLQKENIIDESGMPKERFSAEFPKEGPSILRIQQVVRGDSAAYFCASSPVGQGADQPQHFGDGTRLSIL.

This clone occurred once. The V call is TRBV5-6, the J call TRBJ2-7; TRBD1 aligns across 7 bases. The ends lost 5 bases at V and 2 bases at J; junction bases unmatched: 10. Germline CDR1 is SGHDT and CDR2 is YYEEEE. The CDR3 is 15 amino acids. The CDR3 coding sequence is TGTGCCAGCAGTTCGACAGGGTCCAGCGCCTACGAGCAGTACTTC. Its translation is CASSSTGSSAYEQYF.